Sequencing of this T cell receptor (beta chain) was carried out in a study of blood T cells in healthy people across ages. Study-level background: Per two T cells, template switching captured roughly one barcoded beta molecule.

The ends were cut back, 4 bases at V and 6 bases at J, with 14 bases in the middle. Germline CDR1 KGHDR, CDR2 SFDVKD. This CDR3 comprises 14 residues. Study-wide findings and caveats: With unsorted PBMCs, a conclusive comparison of naive versus antigen-experienced cells was not possible.

With regard to this clonotype: The antigen remains unidentified.

It was with a sample-barcoded 5' primer and a J-beta primer mix that a second PCR of about 6 to 12 cycles was run. One entry per CDR3 protein results from TCRdb running MiXCR on the 5' RACE reads. Here the sample spans 2 million or so distinct CDR3 sequences, around 50% being singletons. V gene TRBV24-1 combines with J gene TRBJ1-2; a possible D gene is TRBD1 (5 bases). The source of this sequence is a woman between 35 and 50 years old in good health. Sequences were obtained from blood. CDR3 in DNA: TGTGCCACCAGTGACCGACAGCGGCCGGATGGCTACACCTTC. Amino acid sequence: CATSDRQRPDGYTF.